This TCR beta chain originates from a study of blood T cell repertoires in COVID-19. The method was immunoSEQ multiplex PCR; TCRdb's version includes in-frame clones alone and lacks a portion of them. The sample records 250,000 or so clones, nearly 90% being singletons. Sample: peripheral blood. The receptor was derived from a woman aged 60-75 years with COVID-19, enrolled during active disease.

The chain's CDR3 is CASSDAGQANYGYTF. In DNA form, the CDR3 reads TGTGCCAGCAGTGATGCCGGACAGGCAAACTATGGCTACACCTTC. This chain uses TRBV2 with TRBJ1-2; TRBD1 matches at 7 bases. The germline gives CDR1 SNHLY, CDR2 FYNNEI. The CDR3 runs 15 residues. Germline trimming cut 3 bases from V and 2 bases from J; bases unmatched to any gene: 6.